One sample yielded the 32 T cell receptor beta chains listed below, sequenced in a study of metastatic and nonmetastatic thyroid tumors. TCRdb reprocessed the PCR reads using MiXCR. The table lists approximately 15,000 clones, about 3.7% of them singletons. All patients were treatment-naive before thyroid surgery. The sample taken for sequencing was tumor tissue. The receptors were gathered from a female donor with papillary thyroid cancer or a benign thyroid nodule (not recorded which). Some clones in this sample may be carry-over from other donors' samples.

This clone was seen a few times. This rearrangement joins TRBV6-2 or TRBV6-3 to TRBJ2-7; 11 bases match TRBD2. The CDR3 is 14 amino acids. From germline, CDR1 is MNHEY and CDR2 SVGEGT. The junction had 7 bases not matched to a gene; V was cut back by 6 bases and J by 6 bases. CDR3 bases: TGTGCCAGCAGGAGTAGCGGGGGGGATGGCGAGCAGTACTTC. Protein sequence: CASRSSGGDGEQYF.

The gene calls are TRBV27 and TRBJ1-5, with 7 bases fitting TRBD1. V lost 5 bases and J lost 6; bases outside the gene matches: 10. The CDR3 covers 15 residues. Looked up from germline, CDR1 is MNHEY and CDR2 is SMNVEV (reference sequence). CDR3 residues: CASSPDREMTQPQHF. CDR3 nucleotides: TGTGCCAGCAGTCCCGACAGGGAGATGACTCAGCCCCAGCATTTT.

The chain has TRBV6-2 or TRBV6-3 and TRBJ2-1; D is unresolved. The ends were cut back, 5 bases at V and 0 bases at J, with 8 bases in the middle. CDR3 length: 14 residues. Germline V CDR1 and CDR2: MNHEY, SVGEGT. CDR3 loop: CASSNDPSYNEQFF. The CDR3 nucleotides are TGTGCCAGCAGTAACGACCCCTCCTACAATGAGCAGTTCTTC.

This clone was picked up a small number of times. CDR3 residues: CASSLKLEGPTGEQFF. The DNA of the CDR3 is TGTGCCAGCAGCCTAAAATTGGAGGGCCCAACGGGTGAGCAGTTCTTC. The chain carries TRBV7-3 and TRBJ2-1; D perhaps matches TRBD2 (6 bases). This CDR3 comprises 16 residues. V was shortened by 5 bases and J by 9 bases, with 23 bases between the two germline ends. Looked up from germline, CDR1 is SGHTA and CDR2 is FQGTGA.

V and J are TRBV6-5 and TRBJ2-2; TRBD2 aligns across 10 bases. Germline V gene sequence: CDR1 MNHEY, CDR2 SVGAGI. The junction had 3 bases not matched to a gene; V was cut back by 2 bases and J by 3 bases. This CDR3 spans 16 amino acids. CDR3 DNA: TGTGCCAGCAGTTACGATAGCGGGGGGTACACCGGGGAGCTGTTTTTT. Encoded protein: CASSYDSGGYTGELFF.

This chain connects TRBV9 to TRBJ1-1, with no clear D. Germline V gives CDR1 SGDLS, CDR2 YYNGEE. V gave up 0 bases and J gave up 2 bases, with 8 bases separating them. This CDR3 is 14 amino acids long. CDR3 in amino acids: CASSVEVSNTEAFF. The CDR3 nucleotides read TGTGCCAGCAGCGTAGAGGTCAGCAACACTGAAGCTTTCTTT.

This clone came up a few times. The chain employs TRBV6-1 and TRBJ2-7; D is uncertain. This CDR3 is 12 amino acids long. The V end was cut by 4 bases, the J end by 3 bases, with 7 bases between. Germline V CDR1 and CDR2: MNHNS, SASEGT. As DNA, the CDR3 is TGTGCCAGCAGTGGATGGGGCTACGAGCAGTACTTC. Residues: CASSGWGYEQYF.

This chain connects TRBV12-3 or TRBV12-4 to TRBJ1-1, with D perhaps matching TRBD1 (6 bases). The V and J ends lost 4 bases and 12 bases respectively, with 15 bases between them. CDR3 length: 12 amino acids. CDR3 protein: CASSSSGVGTFF. The CDR3 DNA reads as TGTGCCAGCAGTTCTTCAGGGGTCGGGACTTTCTTT.

A single count supports this clone. The rearrangement uses TRBV30 and TRBJ2-3, with TRBD2 matching over 10 bases. The CDR3 consists of 17 residues. Unmatched junction bases numbered 11, after V lost 0 bases and J lost 5 bases. Germline values: CDR1 GTSNPN, CDR2 SVGIG (reference sequence). The CDR3 here is CAWSVGSLAGARDTQYF. The CDR3, as DNA: TGTGCCTGGAGTGTTGGTTCTCTAGCGGGAGCTAGAGATACGCAGTATTTT.

The chain combines TRBV6-1 with TRBJ2-2; D might be TRBD1 or TRBD2, each matching 5 bases. With 6 bases removed from V and 3 bases from J, the gap between germline ends came to 11 bases. This CDR3 comprises 14 residues. Germline V gene sequence: CDR1 MNHNS, CDR2 SASEGT. CDR3 coding DNA: TGTGCCAGCAGAAAACCGGGACACACCGGGGAGCTGTTTTTT. This sequence encodes CASRKPGHTGELFF.

This chain connects TRBV6-1 to TRBJ1-5, with D unclear. Germline CDR1 MNHNS, CDR2 SASEGT. The CDR3 extends over 13 amino acids. Written as DNA, the CDR3 is TGTGCGTCTCGGTGGTGGGGTGGTCAGCACCAACATTTT. It encodes CASRWWGGQHQHF.

The sample holds a few counts of this clone. The chain recombines TRBV28 with TRBJ1-2, with 10 bases aligning to TRBD1. The CDR3 has 14 residues. Germline CDR1 is MDHEN and CDR2 is SYDVKM. Trimming took 5 bases from V and 5 from J; bases not matched to a gene: 5. CDR3 sequence (DNA): TGTGCCAGCAGTGACTCGGACAGGGGGTATGGCTACACCTTC. Amino acid sequence: CASSDSDRGYGYTF.

This clone has more than one count but fewer than ten. The chain is built from TRBV27 and TRBJ1-6, with D hard to call. V lost 6 bases to trimming and J lost 11 bases, with 2 bases between them. The germline CDR1 and CDR2 sequences are MNHEY and SMNVEV (reference sequence). The CDR3 contains 9 residues. Here the CDR3 DNA reads TGTGCCAGCAGCCCACCCCTCCACTTT. Protein product: CASSPPLHF.

CDR3 in amino acids: CASSYSYGSESGYTF. The CDR3 nucleotides read TGTGCCAGCAGTTACTCTTACGGCAGTGAAAGTGGCTACACCTTC. J is TRBJ1-2 and V is TRBV6-5, with unresolved D. Germline V gene lookup returns CDR1 MNHEY and CDR2 SVGAGI. Trimming cost V 0 bases and J 7 bases, with 15 bases left between them. The CDR3 is 15 amino acids.

There are a few counts of this clone. The chain is built from TRBV20-1 and TRBJ1-4; no clear D gene. The CDR3 covers 12 residues. The germline V gene has CDR1 DFQATT and CDR2 SNEGSKA (reference sequence). Deletions cut 3 bases from V and 8 bases from J, with 10 bases between. The CDR3 is CSARAMGEKLFF. The CDR3, as DNA: TGCAGTGCTAGGGCCATGGGCGAAAAACTGTTTTTT.

This chain connects TRBV28 to TRBJ1-6, with D perhaps matching TRBD1 (5 bases). The CDR3 sequence is 20 residues long. The germline V and J ends were trimmed by 3 bases and 7 bases, with 28 bases remaining between them. The germline CDR1 and CDR2 sequences are MDHEN and SYDVKM. CDR3 sequence reads: CASSFDFMGDPGSANSPLHF. CDR3 nucleotide sequence: TGTGCCAGCAGTTTTGACTTTATGGGGGACCCAGGGTCTGCGAATTCACCCCTCCACTTT.

This clone was seen only a few times. The V gene is TRBV7-2, the J gene TRBJ2-7; 7 nucleotides align to TRBD2. The germline V gene encodes CDR1 SGHTA and CDR2 FQGNSA. The CDR3 contains 14 residues. V shed 3 bases, J shed 2 bases, and the junction held 4 bases outside the gene matches. As DNA, the CDR3 is TGTGCCAGCAGCTTCGGACTAGGAACCTACGAGCAGTACTTC. The encoded protein is CASSFGLGTYEQYF.

This clone appeared a few times. This rearrangement joins TRBV27 to TRBJ1-2; D is perhaps TRBD1 (5 bases). Trimming cost V 6 bases and J 7 bases, with 12 bases left between them. Germline CDR1 reads MNHEY; CDR2 reads SMNVEV (reference sequence). The CDR3 consists of 12 residues. The CDR3 loop reads CASRNFRVGYTF. The DNA for the CDR3 is TGTGCCAGCAGAAACTTCAGGGTTGGCTACACCTTC.

The chain recombines TRBV6-1 with TRBJ1-6; D is unresolved. The V and J ends lost 3 bases and 7 bases respectively, with 4 bases between them. From germline, CDR1 is MNHNS and CDR2 SASEGT. CDR3 size: 12 residues. Written as DNA, the CDR3 is TGTGCCAGCAGTGACCCAAATTCACCCCTCCACTTT. As protein: CASSDPNSPLHF.

The chain carries TRBV11-2 and TRBJ1-5; no clear D. This CDR3 comprises 14 residues. V lost 0 bases to trimming and J lost 2 bases, with 5 bases between them. Germline V lookup: CDR1 SGHAT, CDR2 FQNNGV. CDR3 in amino acids: CASSLDGGNQPQHF. The CDR3 DNA is TGTGCCAGCAGCTTAGATGGGGGCAATCAGCCCCAGCATTTT.

This clone is categorized as hyperexpanded. CDR3 in amino acids: CASSHQSGDYGYTF. The CDR3 bases are TGTGCCAGCAGCCACCAATCAGGGGACTATGGCTACACCTTC. This chain connects TRBV11-3 to TRBJ1-2; tentatively, D is TRBD1 (6 bases). The length of the CDR3 is 14 residues. Germline CDR1 is SGHNT and CDR2 is YENEEA. Trimming removed 5 bases at V and 3 bases at J, with 13 bases between.

This clone was recorded a few times. The chain couples TRBV20-1 to TRBJ2-7, with TRBD2 matching 11 bases. Germline CDR1 reads DFQATT; CDR2 reads SNEGSKA (reference sequence). The junction had 1 base not matched to a gene; V was cut back by 5 bases and J by 4 bases. The CDR3 is 12 residues long. The CDR3 nucleotides read TGCAGTGCTGGGACTAGCGGATACGAGCAGTACGTC. Translated, it gives CSAGTSGYEQYV.

This clone has just a few counts. This rearrangement joins TRBV28 to TRBJ2-7; either TRBD1 or TRBD2 may supply D (6 bases each). There are 15 residues in the CDR3. From germline, CDR1 is MDHEN and CDR2 SYDVKM. V lost 6 bases to trimming and J lost 5 bases, with 20 bases between them. CDR3 nucleotides: TGTGCCAGCAGCCCAACGTCGGGGGCGATCAACGAGCAGTACTTC. The encoded protein is CASSPTSGAINEQYF.

In this sample, this clone turned up a few times. The V call is TRBV20-1, the J call TRBJ2-1, with a tentative D call TRBD1 (6 bases). V dropped 4 bases and J dropped 4 bases, with 11 bases sitting between them. CDR1 is DFQATT, CDR2 SNEGSKA, per germline (reference sequence). The CDR3 has 13 residues. The CDR3: CSATRTDYNEQFF. Here the CDR3 DNA reads TGCAGTGCTACTCGGACAGATTACAATGAGCAGTTCTTC.

A few counts support this clone. This rearrangement joins TRBV15 to TRBJ1-1, with D maybe TRBD1 (5 bases). The V gene lost 1 base and the J gene lost 9 bases, with 15 bases spanning the gap. This CDR3 spans 14 amino acids. Germline V lookup: CDR1 LNHNV, CDR2 YYDKDF (reference sequence). The DNA of the CDR3 is TGTGCCACCAGCAGAGGTGAGACAGCATCGAAAGCTTTCTTT. It yields the protein CATSRGETASKAFF.

In this sample, this clone turned up a few times. The rearrangement links TRBV20-1 to TRBJ2-1, with D maybe TRBD1 (6 bases). Germline CDR1 and CDR2: DFQATT and SNEGSKA (reference sequence). This CDR3 is 13 amino acids long. The V end was cut by 5 bases, the J end by 2 bases, with 10 bases between. CDR3 DNA sequence: TGCAGTGCTCGACAGGTCACCTACAATGAGCAGTTCTTC. Translated, it gives CSARQVTYNEQFF.

This CDR3 is CASSDTSGADTQYF. The CDR3 DNA reads as TGTGCCAGCAGTGACACTAGCGGTGCAGATACGCAGTATTTT. This chain joins TRBV6-1 and TRBJ2-3; 8 nucleotides match TRBD2. The CDR3 loop spans 14 amino acids. The junction had 3 bases not matched to a gene; V was cut back by 3 bases and J by 4 bases. The germline gives CDR1 MNHNS, CDR2 SASEGT.

This clone was seen a handful of times. A junction boundary mismatches the germline segment, possibly from a read error. The J gene is TRBJ2-3, the V gene TRBV7-9, with TRBD2 as a possible D gene (6 bases). This CDR3 spans 14 amino acids. CDR1 and CDR2 from the germline V gene are SEHNR and FQNEAQ (reference sequence). CDR3 in DNA: TGTGCCGGCAGCTCGGGAGTTGGCACAGATACGCAGTATTTT. It is translated as CAGSSGVGTDTQYF.

This rearrangement joins TRBV19 to TRBJ1-4, with D unresolved. The CDR3 sequence is 16 residues long. The germline gives CDR1 LNHDA, CDR2 SQIVND (reference sequence). V was clipped by 5 bases and J by 2 bases, with 15 bases between them. CDR3 in DNA: TGTGCCAGTAGTCTATACTTCGCGTCGACTAATGAAAAACTGTTTTTT. It encodes CASSLYFASTNEKLFF.

This clone counts as medium-sized. The chain employs TRBV20-1 and TRBJ2-1; TRBD2 aligns across 7 bases. The CDR3 loop spans 16 amino acids. Trimming took 0 bases from V and 1 from J; bases not matched to a gene: 6. CDR1 and CDR2 from the germline V gene are DFQATT and SNEGSKA (reference sequence). The DNA for the CDR3 is TGCAGTGCTAGAGAGCCTAGCGGCACTTCCTACAATGAGCAGTTCTTC. Translating it yields CSAREPSGTSYNEQFF.

This clone was counted only a few times. The J gene is TRBJ1-2, the V gene TRBV3-1; the D gene is possibly TRBD1 (6 bases). V shed 3 bases and J shed 4 bases, with 12 bases lying between them. Per germline, CDR1 LGHDT and CDR2 YNNKEL (reference sequence). CDR3 size: 14 residues. The CDR3 is CASSHGGPTYGYTF. The CDR3 nucleotides read TGTGCCAGCAGCCACGGGGGCCCCACCTATGGCTACACCTTC.

The gene calls are TRBV5-1 and TRBJ2-1; 9 nucleotides match TRBD1. The CDR3 runs 16 residues. With V trimmed by 4 bases and J by 4 bases, 9 bases remained unmatched. From germline, CDR1 is SGHRS and CDR2 YFSETQ. CDR3 sequence reads: CASSVIGTGIYNEQFF. CDR3 bases: TGCGCCAGCAGCGTTATCGGGACAGGGATTTACAATGAGCAGTTCTTC.